The 24 T cell receptor beta chains listed next were all sequenced from one sample in a study of blood T cells in healthy people across ages. A second PCR, run for roughly 7 to 12 cycles, used a sample-barcoded 5' primer plus a J-beta primer mix. One entry per CDR3 protein, called by TCRdb with MiXCR from the 5' RACE reads. The sample lists 1.5 million or so distinct CDR3 sequences, around 42% seen once, with 7.9% in the top ten. Sequencing was carried out using blood. These receptors all stem from a woman aged 18-29 years in good health.

This rearrangement joins TRBV11-2 to TRBJ2-7; tentative D call: TRBD2 (7 bases). The V gene lost 7 bases and the J gene lost 3 bases, with 16 bases spanning the gap. The CDR3 runs 14 residues. Germline V gene lookup returns CDR1 SGHAT and CDR2 FQNNGV. CDR3 bases: TGTGCCAGCAACGGGGGGCAGGCCTACTACGAGCAGTACTTC. Its protein product is CASNGGQAYYEQYF.

V usage is TRBV6-2 or TRBV6-3 and J usage is TRBJ1-5; D gene unclear. From germline, CDR1 is MNHEY and CDR2 SVGEGT. The CDR3 covers 13 residues. The V and J ends lost 1 base and 2 bases respectively, with 3 bases between them. The CDR3 protein is CASSYLGNQPQHF. Here the CDR3 DNA reads TGTGCCAGCAGTTACTTGGGCAATCAGCCCCAGCATTTT.

The rearrangement uses TRBV4-2 and TRBJ1-1, with D unresolved. The CDR3 runs to 15 residues. Germline CDR1 LGHNA, CDR2 YNFKEQ. V was clipped by 1 base and J by 0 bases, with 9 bases between them. CDR3 sequence reads: CASSQVPFMNTEAFF. CDR3 in DNA: TGTGCCAGCAGCCAAGTTCCGTTTATGAACACTGAAGCTTTCTTT.

The chain combines TRBV11-3 with TRBJ2-3; 8 positions match TRBD1. The CDR3 is 17 amino acids. V lost 1 base and J lost 2; bases outside the gene matches: 8. The V gene's germline CDR1 is SGHNT and CDR2 YENEEA. CDR3 coding DNA: TGTGCCAGCAGCTTAGGAGGGACAGGCGCGTTCACAGATACGCAGTATTTT. Its translation is CASSLGGTGAFTDTQYF.

V usage is TRBV20-1 and J usage is TRBJ1-2, with no clear D. Looked up from germline, CDR1 is DFQATT and CDR2 is SNEGSKA (reference sequence). This CDR3 contains 11 residues. With 6 bases removed from V and 4 bases from J, the gap between germline ends came to 9 bases. CDR3 in amino acids: CSAEEGYGYTF. In DNA form, the CDR3 reads TGCAGTGCGGAAGAGGGCTATGGCTACACCTTC.

This clonotype was picked up a small number of times. The chain employs TRBV6-1 and TRBJ2-4, with 12 bases lining up with TRBD2. The J call may be in error: the DNA end matches TRBJ2-7 better. Germline V gene lookup returns CDR1 MNHNS and CDR2 SASEGT. The CDR3 covers 16 residues. CDR3 region: CASRLPTSGRVYEQYF. As DNA, the CDR3 is TGTGCCAGCAGACTTCCGACTAGCGGGAGAGTTTACGAGCAGTACTTC.

V gene TRBV2 combines with J gene TRBJ2-5; D not certain. Between the trimmed V and J ends, which lost 6 bases and 2 bases, there was a span of 16 bases. The CDR3 is 15 amino acids. CDR1 and CDR2 (germline): SNHLY, FYNNEI. The CDR3 nucleotides read TGTGCCAGCAGAACCCCGGGCCCACCTCAAGAGACCCAGTACTTC. Its protein product is CASRTPGPPQETQYF.

The sample holds one count of this clonotype. This chain links TRBV7-9 with TRBJ2-7, with TRBD2 identical over 7 bases. Looked up from germline, CDR1 is SEHNR and CDR2 is FQNEAQ (reference sequence). CDR3 length equals 19 residues. V lost 3 bases to trimming and J lost 1 base; unmatched junction nucleotides: 18. CDR3 region: CASSLVLAGALSRSYEQYF. As DNA, the CDR3 is TGTGCCAGCAGCTTGGTCCTCGCGGGAGCCTTATCTAGATCCTACGAGCAGTACTTC.

The chain couples TRBV7-9 to TRBJ1-1, with 11 bases identical to TRBD1. The J segment lost 5 bases and the V segment lost 5 bases, leaving 10 bases of the junction unmatched. This CDR3 has 16 amino acids. Per the germline V gene, CDR1 is SEHNR and CDR2 is FQNEAQ (reference sequence). The CDR3 is CASSPSDRGRYTEAFF. CDR3 nucleotides: TGTGCCAGCAGCCCATCGGACAGGGGGCGATATACTGAAGCTTTCTTT.

The rearrangement joins TRBV29-1 to TRBJ1-2; D may be TRBD1 (6 bases). Trimming removed 4 bases at V and 1 base at J, with 10 bases between. The CDR3 covers 13 residues. The V gene's germline CDR1 is SQVTM and CDR2 ANQGSEA. CDR3 DNA: TGCAGCGTTGTAGGGGGTTATAACTATGGCTACACCTTC. Protein product: CSVVGGYNYGYTF.

This chain links TRBV9 with TRBJ2-2; 11 positions match TRBD2. Germline V gives CDR1 SGDLS, CDR2 YYNGEE. Losses at the gene ends were 4 bases for V and 8 bases for J; bases not matched to a gene: 10. The CDR3 consists of 16 residues. The CDR3 coding sequence is TGTGCCAGCAGCCTGACCGGGACTAGCGGTTTGGGGGAGCTGTTTTTT. Translating it yields CASSLTGTSGLGELFF.

The chain carries TRBV5-1 and TRBJ2-5, with D possibly being TRBD2 (5 bases). V gave up 0 bases and J gave up 11 bases, with 20 bases separating them. The germline CDR1 and CDR2 sequences are SGHRS and YFSETQ. The CDR3 contains 15 residues. The CDR3 reads CASSLVAPNYNEQYF. CDR3 bases: TGCGCCAGCAGCTTGGTAGCGCCTAACTACAATGAGCAGTACTTC.

The gene calls are TRBV12-5 and TRBJ2-3; 10 nucleotides line up with TRBD2. V lost 4 bases to trimming and J lost 5 bases; unmatched junction nucleotides: 9. The germline V gene has CDR1 LGHNT and CDR2 FRNRAP. This CDR3 has 16 amino acids. The DNA for the CDR3 is TGTGCTAGTGGTTGGATACTAGCGGGATCTGTAGATACGCAGTATTTT. As protein: CASGWILAGSVDTQYF.

This clonotype was found many times. The rearrangement links TRBV14 to TRBJ2-5; D is unresolved. This CDR3 is 14 amino acids long. Germline V gene sequence: CDR1 SGHDN, CDR2 FVKESK. The V end was cut by 0 bases, the J end by 1 base, with 6 bases between. The DNA for the CDR3 is TGTGCCAGCAGCCAAGATAACGGCCAAGAGACCCAGTACTTC. Protein product: CASSQDNGQETQYF.

A remark on this clonotype: The junction does not match germline at one end; this may be a read error. The V gene is TRBV20-1, the J gene TRBJ2-7; 12 bases are a match to TRBD2. Per the germline V gene, CDR1 is DFQATT and CDR2 is SNEGSKA (reference sequence). This CDR3 has 17 residues. CDR3 DNA sequence: TGCGGTGCTAGAGAAAGCCTAGCGGGAGGGCCATCCTACGAGCAGTACTTC. Translating gives CGARESLAGGPSYEQYF.

This clonotype was counted only a few times. This chain connects TRBV7-9 to TRBJ2-4; D unresolved. The J call may be wrong; the DNA end is better matched by TRBJ2-7. From germline, CDR1 is SEHNR and CDR2 FQNEAQ (reference sequence). The CDR3 extends over 12 amino acids. The CDR3 sequence: CASSLRSIEQYF. DNA for the CDR3: TGTGCCAGCAGCTTAAGGTCCATCGAGCAGTACTTC.

This sequence joins TRBV29-1 and TRBJ1-5; D is unclear. CDR1 is SQVTM and CDR2 is ANQGSEA in the germline V gene. There are 13 residues in the CDR3. Trimming stripped 7 bases from V and 6 bases from J, with 16 bases between. The CDR3, as DNA: TGCAGCGCAGCTTATGCGATCGGTCAGCCCCAGCATTTT. This codes for CSAAYAIGQPQHF.

This clonotype was counted only a few times. The J gene is TRBJ2-1, the V gene TRBV11-2; D unclear. This CDR3 is built from 18 residues. With 3 bases removed from V and 0 bases from J, the gap between germline ends came to 18 bases. Germline V gene sequence: CDR1 SGHAT, CDR2 FQNNGV. CDR3 sequence reads: CASSLKPSATYSYNEQFF. The CDR3 DNA follows: TGTGCCAGCAGCTTGAAACCTTCGGCTACTTACTCCTACAATGAGCAGTTCTTC.

V usage is TRBV6-1 and J usage is TRBJ2-1, with 14 positions matching TRBD2. CDR1 MNHNS and CDR2 SASEGT come from the germline V gene. Unmatched junction bases numbered 13, after V lost 7 bases and J lost 2 bases. The length of the CDR3 is 19 residues. In DNA, the CDR3 is TGTGCCAGCACCCACTCCTCGGGACTAGCGGGAGTCACCTACAATGAGCAGTTCTTC. Its translation is CASTHSSGLAGVTYNEQFF.

This clonotype has a count of ten or more. This chain connects TRBV5-1 to TRBJ2-1; the D gene is possibly TRBD2 (5 bases). The CDR3 is 14 residues long. Germline CDR1 SGHRS, CDR2 YFSETQ. With 0 bases removed from V and 4 bases from J, the gap between germline ends came to 8 bases. The CDR3 nucleotides read TGCGCCAGCAGCTTGGCCGAGGGTTACAATGAGCAGTTCTTC. Translating gives CASSLAEGYNEQFF.

The rearrangement links TRBV12-3 or TRBV12-4 to TRBJ2-3; D not certain. V was shortened by 7 bases and J by 2 bases, with 13 bases between the two germline ends. This CDR3 is 14 amino acids long. CDR3 sequence reads: CASTRPRLTDTQYF. CDR3 nucleotide sequence: TGTGCCAGCACCCGGCCGAGGCTCACAGATACGCAGTATTTT.

V gene TRBV11-2 combines with J gene TRBJ1-2; tentatively, D is TRBD1 (6 bases). The CDR3 runs 14 residues. Looked up from germline, CDR1 is SGHAT and CDR2 is FQNNGV. Trimming cost V 3 bases and J 2 bases, with 10 bases left between them. CDR3 sequence (DNA): TGTGCCAGCAGCTTGGACAGCATGAACTATGGCTACACCTTC. Translated, it gives CASSLDSMNYGYTF.

The rearrangement joins TRBV12-3 or TRBV12-4 to TRBJ2-7; no reliable D call. The CDR3 has 13 amino acids. The ends were cut back, 6 bases at V and 3 bases at J, with 12 bases in the middle. The CDR3 spells CASRLDGIYEQYF. DNA for the CDR3: TGTGCCAGCAGACTGGACGGCATCTACGAGCAGTACTTC.

The chain has TRBV4-1 and TRBJ1-2, with D unresolved. The CDR3 is made up of 16 amino acids. V lost 1 base and J 0 bases, leaving 12 bases between the germline ends. From germline, CDR1 is MGHRA and CDR2 YSYEKL. As DNA, the CDR3 is TGCGCCAGCAGCCAAGCGGGGTCAGAAGCTAACTATGGCTACACCTTC. Encoded protein: CASSQAGSEANYGYTF.